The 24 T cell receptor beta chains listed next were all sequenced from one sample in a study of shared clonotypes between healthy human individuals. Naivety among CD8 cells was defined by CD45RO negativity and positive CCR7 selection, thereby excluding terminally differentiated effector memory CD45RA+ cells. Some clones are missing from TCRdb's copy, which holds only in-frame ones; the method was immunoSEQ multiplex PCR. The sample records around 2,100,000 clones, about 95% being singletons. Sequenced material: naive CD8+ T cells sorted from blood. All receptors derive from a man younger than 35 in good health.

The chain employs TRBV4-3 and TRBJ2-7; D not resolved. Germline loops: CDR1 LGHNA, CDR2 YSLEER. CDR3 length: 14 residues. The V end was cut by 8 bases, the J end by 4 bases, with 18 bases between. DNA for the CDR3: TGCGCCAGCTCCGTCTCGTGGGCCGCATACGAGCAGTACTTC. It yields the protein CASSVSWAAYEQYF.

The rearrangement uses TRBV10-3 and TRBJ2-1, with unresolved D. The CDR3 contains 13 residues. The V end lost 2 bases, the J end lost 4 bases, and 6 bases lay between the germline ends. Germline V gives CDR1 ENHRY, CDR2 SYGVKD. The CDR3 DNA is TGTGCCATCAGTGAGATCGGATACAATGAGCAGTTCTTC. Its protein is CAISEIGYNEQFF.

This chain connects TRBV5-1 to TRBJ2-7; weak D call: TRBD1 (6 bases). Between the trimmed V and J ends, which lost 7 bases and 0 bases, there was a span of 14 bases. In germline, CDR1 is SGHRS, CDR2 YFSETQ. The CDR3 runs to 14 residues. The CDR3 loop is CASSQGSNSYEQYF. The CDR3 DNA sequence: TGCGCCAGCTCCCAGGGGTCCAACTCCTACGAGCAGTACTTC.

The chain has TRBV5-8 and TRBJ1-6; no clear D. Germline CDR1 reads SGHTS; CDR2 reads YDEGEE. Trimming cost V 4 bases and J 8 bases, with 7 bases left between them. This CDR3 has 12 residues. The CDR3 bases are TGTGCCAGCAGCGCCGGATATTCACCCCTCCACTTT. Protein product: CASSAGYSPLHF.

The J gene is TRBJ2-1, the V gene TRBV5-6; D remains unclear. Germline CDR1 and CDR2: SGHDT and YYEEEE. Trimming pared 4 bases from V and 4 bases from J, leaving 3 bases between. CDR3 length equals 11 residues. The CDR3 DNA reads TGTGCCAGCAGCGAGTACAATGAGCAGTTCTTC. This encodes CASSEYNEQFF.

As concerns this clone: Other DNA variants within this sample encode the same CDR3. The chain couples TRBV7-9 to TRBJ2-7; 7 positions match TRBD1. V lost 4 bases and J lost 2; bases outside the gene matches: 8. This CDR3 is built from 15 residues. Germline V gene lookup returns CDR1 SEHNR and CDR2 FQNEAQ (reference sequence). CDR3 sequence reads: CASSSTGTATYEQYF. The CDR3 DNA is TGTGCCAGCAGCTCTACGGGGACAGCAACCTACGAGCAGTACTTC.

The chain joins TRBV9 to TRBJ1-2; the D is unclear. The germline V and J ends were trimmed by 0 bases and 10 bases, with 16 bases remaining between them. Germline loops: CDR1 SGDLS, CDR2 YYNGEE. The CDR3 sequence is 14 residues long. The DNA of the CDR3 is TGTGCCAGCAGCGTAGGGAACGCCTACGGGGACTACACCTTC. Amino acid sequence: CASSVGNAYGDYTF.

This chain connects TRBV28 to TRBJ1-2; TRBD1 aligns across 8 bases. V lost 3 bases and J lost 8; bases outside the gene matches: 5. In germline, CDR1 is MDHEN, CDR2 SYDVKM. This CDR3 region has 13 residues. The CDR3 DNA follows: TGTGCCAGCAGTTTCAGGGGGCCCGGCGGCTACACCTTC. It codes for CASSFRGPGGYTF.

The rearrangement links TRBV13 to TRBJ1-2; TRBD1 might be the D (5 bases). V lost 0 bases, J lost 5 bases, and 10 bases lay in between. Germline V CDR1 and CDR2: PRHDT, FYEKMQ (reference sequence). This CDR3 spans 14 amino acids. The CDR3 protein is CASSLGGEGYGYTF. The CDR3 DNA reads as TGTGCCAGCAGCTTAGGAGGGGAGGGGTATGGCTACACCTTC.

The CDR3 loop reads CASSEAWTGYFSYEQYF. The CDR3 DNA sequence: TGTGCCAGCAGTGAAGCGTGGACAGGGTATTTCAGCTACGAGCAGTACTTC. The rearrangement uses TRBV6-1 and TRBJ2-7, with 8 bases fitting TRBD1. CDR1 MNHNS and CDR2 SASEGT come from the germline V gene. The CDR3 has 17 amino acids. Unmatched junction bases numbered 10, after V lost 0 bases and J lost 3 bases.

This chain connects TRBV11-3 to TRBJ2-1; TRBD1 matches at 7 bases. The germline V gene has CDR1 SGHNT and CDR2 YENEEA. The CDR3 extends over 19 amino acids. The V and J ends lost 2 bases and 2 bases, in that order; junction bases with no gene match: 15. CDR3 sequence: CASSLPQGPQGITYNEQFF. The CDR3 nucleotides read TGTGCCAGCAGCTTACCGCAGGGCCCACAGGGGATAACCTACAATGAGCAGTTCTTC. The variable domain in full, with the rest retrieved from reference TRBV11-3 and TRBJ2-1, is EAGVVQSPRYKIIEKKQPVAFWCNPISGHNTLYWYLQNLGQGPELLIRYENEEAVDDSQLPKDRFSAERLKGVDSTLKIQPAELGDSAVYLCASSLPQGPQGITYNEQFFGPGTRLTVL.

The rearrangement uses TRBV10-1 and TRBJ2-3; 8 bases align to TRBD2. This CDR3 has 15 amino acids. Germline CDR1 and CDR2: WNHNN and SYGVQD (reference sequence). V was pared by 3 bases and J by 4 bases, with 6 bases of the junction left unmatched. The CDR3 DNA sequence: TGCGCCAGCAGTGACGGGGGGGCTTACGCAGATACGCAGTATTTT. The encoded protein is CASSDGGAYADTQYF.

The CDR3 DNA reads as TGTGCCAGTATGGAGGGGACCTTCTCTGGAAACACCATATATTTT. Translation: CASMEGTFSGNTIYF. The chain couples TRBV19 to TRBJ1-3; the D gene is possibly TRBD1 (5 bases). The ends were cut back, 7 bases at V and 0 bases at J, with 13 bases in the middle. Germline V gene sequence: CDR1 LNHDA, CDR2 SQIVND (reference sequence). CDR3 length: 15 amino acids.

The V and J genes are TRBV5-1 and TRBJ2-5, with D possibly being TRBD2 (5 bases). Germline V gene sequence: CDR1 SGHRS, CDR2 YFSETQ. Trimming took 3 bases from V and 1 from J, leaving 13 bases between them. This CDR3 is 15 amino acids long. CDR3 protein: CASSWEQNTQETQYF. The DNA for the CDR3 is TGCGCCAGCAGCTGGGAGCAGAATACCCAAGAGACCCAGTACTTC.

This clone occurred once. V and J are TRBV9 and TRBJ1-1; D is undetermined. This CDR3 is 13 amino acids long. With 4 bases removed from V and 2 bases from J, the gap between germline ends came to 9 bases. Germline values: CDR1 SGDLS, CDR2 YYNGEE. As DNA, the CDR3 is TGTGCCAGCAGCCCCCCGGCAAACACTGAAGCTTTCTTT. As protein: CASSPPANTEAFF.

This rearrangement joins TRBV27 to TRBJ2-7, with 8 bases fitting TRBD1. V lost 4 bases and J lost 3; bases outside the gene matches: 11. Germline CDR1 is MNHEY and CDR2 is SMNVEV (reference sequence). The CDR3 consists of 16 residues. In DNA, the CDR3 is TGTGCCAGCAGTTCGTCAGGGGGCGCAGTAATCTACGAGCAGTACTTC. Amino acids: CASSSSGGAVIYEQYF.

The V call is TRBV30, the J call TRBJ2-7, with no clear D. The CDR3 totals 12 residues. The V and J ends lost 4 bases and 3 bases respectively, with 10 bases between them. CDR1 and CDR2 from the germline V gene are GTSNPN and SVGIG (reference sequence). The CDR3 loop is CAWNAGGYEQYF. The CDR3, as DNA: TGTGCCTGGAACGCAGGCGGCTACGAGCAGTACTTC.

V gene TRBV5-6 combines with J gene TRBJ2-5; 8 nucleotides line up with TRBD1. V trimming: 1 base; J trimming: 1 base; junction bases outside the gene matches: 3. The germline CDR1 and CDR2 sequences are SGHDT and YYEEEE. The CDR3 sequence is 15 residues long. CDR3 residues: CASSLSGGGQETQYF. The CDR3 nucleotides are TGTGCCAGCAGCTTGTCAGGGGGCGGCCAAGAGACCCAGTACTTC.

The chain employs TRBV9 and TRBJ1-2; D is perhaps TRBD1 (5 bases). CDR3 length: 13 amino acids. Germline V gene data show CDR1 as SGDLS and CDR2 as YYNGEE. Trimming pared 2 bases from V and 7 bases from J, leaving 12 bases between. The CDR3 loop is CASSVQGSAGYTF. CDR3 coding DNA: TGTGCCAGCAGCGTGCAGGGATCAGCTGGCTACACCTTC.

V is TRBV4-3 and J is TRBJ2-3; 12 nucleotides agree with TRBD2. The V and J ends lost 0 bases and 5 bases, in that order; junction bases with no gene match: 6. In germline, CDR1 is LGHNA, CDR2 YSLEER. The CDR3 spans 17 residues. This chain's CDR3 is CASSQELAGGQIDTQYF. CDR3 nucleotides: TGCGCCAGCAGCCAAGAACTAGCGGGAGGCCAGATAGATACGCAGTATTTT.

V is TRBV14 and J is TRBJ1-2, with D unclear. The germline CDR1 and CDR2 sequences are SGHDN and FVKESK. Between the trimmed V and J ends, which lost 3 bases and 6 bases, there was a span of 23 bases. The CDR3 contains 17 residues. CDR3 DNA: TGTGCCAGCAGCCACTCCCTATCGTCGCGGGGTAGGAATGGCTACACCTTC. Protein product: CASSHSLSSRGRNGYTF.

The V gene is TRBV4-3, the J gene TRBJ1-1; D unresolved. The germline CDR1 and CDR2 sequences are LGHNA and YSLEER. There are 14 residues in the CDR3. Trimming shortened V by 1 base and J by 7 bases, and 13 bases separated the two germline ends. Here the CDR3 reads CASSQAREGYEAFF. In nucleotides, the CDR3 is TGCGCCAGCAGCCAAGCCCGGGAGGGATATGAAGCTTTCTTT.

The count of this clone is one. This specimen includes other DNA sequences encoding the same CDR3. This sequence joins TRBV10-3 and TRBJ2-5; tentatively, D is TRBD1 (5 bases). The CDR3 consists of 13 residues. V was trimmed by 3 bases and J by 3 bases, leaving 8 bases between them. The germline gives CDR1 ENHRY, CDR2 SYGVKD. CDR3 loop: CAISESREETQYF. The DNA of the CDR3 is TGTGCCATCAGTGAAAGCAGGGAAGAGACCCAGTACTTC.

CDR3 sequence reads: CASSPRAAGWGTHSTDTQYF. In nucleotides, the CDR3 is TGTGCCAGCAGCCCGAGGGCGGCAGGGTGGGGAACTCATAGCACAGATACGCAGTATTTT. The J gene is TRBJ2-3, the V gene TRBV28; TRBD1 or TRBD2 may be the D gene (5 bases each). Germline V gene lookup returns CDR1 MDHEN and CDR2 SYDVKM. This CDR3 contains 20 residues. Trimming removed 6 bases from V and 0 bases from J, with 28 bases in between. Combining the CDR3 with reference TRBV28 and TRBJ2-3 gives the whole variable domain DVKVTQSSRYLVKRTGEKVFLECVQDMDHENMFWYRQDPGLGLRLIYFSYDVKMKEKGDIPEGYSVSREKKERFSLILESASTNQTSMYLCASSPRAAGWGTHSTDTQYFGPGTRLTVL.